The T cell receptor (beta chain) described here comes from a study of cytomegalovirus exposure and HLA in healthy donors. Study as a whole: Unique TCRs from HLA-typed donors, roughly 87 million of them, were held in an early data release.

This clone came up a few times. The antigen remains undetermined. General study points: Reportedly, fewer N-insertions than the roughly 700-donor mean appeared in an Asian-associated ancestry cluster in a later analysis. Across donors, sequencing depth was assumed by presence/absence analyses to be roughly uniform.

This CDR3 has 17 residues. Germline V CDR1 and CDR2: ENHRY, SYGVKD. With V trimmed by 0 bases and J by 6 bases, 11 bases remained unmatched. 13 Jbeta primers and 60 Vbeta primers were used for the PCR. Repertoires were generated with immunoSEQ multiplex PCR, while TCRdb's copy carries only in-frame clones and drops some. The sample lists about 120,000 clones, approximately 81% occurring once. The source material was PBMCs. The V and J genes are TRBV10-3 and TRBJ1-1; 9 nucleotides agree with TRBD1. The sequence was obtained from a man younger than 45 in good health and CMV-seropositive. The CDR3 is CAISESTGGRFGAEAFF. For the CDR3, the DNA is TGTGCCATCAGTGAGTCCACAGGGGGCAGGTTTGGGGCTGAAGCTTTCTTT.